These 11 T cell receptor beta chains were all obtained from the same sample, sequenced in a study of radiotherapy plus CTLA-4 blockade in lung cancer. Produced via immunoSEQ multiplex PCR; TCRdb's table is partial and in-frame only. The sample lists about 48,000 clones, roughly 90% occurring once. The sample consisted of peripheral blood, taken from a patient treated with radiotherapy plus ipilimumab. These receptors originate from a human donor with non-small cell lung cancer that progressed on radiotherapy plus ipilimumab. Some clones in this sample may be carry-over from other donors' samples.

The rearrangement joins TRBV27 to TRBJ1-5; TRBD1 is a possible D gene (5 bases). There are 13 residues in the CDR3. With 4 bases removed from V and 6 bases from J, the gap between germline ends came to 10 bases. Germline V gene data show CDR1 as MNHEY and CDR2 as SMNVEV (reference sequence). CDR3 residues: CASSWGGGQPQHF. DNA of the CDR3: TGTGCCAGCAGTTGGGGGGGAGGTCAGCCCCAGCATTTT.

CDR3 DNA: TGTGCCAGCAGAACAGACAGCTCCTACAATGAGCAGTTCTTC. This codes for CASRTDSSYNEQFF. The V call is TRBV2, the J call TRBJ2-1; tentatively, D is TRBD1 (5 bases). Per germline, CDR1 SNHLY and CDR2 FYNNEI. The CDR3 loop spans 14 amino acids. V gave up 6 bases and J gave up 0 bases, with 9 bases separating them.

The CDR3 protein is CASRPTGQGTTYEQYF. The CDR3 DNA reads TGTGCCAGCAGACCCACCGGACAGGGGACCACCTACGAGCAGTACTTC. The chain carries TRBV2 and TRBJ2-7, with 9 nucleotides matching TRBD1. The trim removed 6 bases at V and 2 bases at J, leaving 11 bases unmatched. Germline values: CDR1 SNHLY, CDR2 FYNNEI. CDR3 size: 16 residues.

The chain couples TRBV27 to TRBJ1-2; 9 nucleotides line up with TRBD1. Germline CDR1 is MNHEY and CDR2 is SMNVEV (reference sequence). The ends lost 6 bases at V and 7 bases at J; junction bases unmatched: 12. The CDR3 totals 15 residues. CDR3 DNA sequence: TGTGCCAGCAGGAGGGGACAGGGATCTTATCCTGGCTACACCTTC. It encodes CASRRGQGSYPGYTF.

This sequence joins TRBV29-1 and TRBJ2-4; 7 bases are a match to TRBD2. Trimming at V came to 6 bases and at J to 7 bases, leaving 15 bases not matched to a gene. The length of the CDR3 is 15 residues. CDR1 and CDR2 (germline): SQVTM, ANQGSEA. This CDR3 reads CSVRASGYRGNIQYF. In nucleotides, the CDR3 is TGCAGCGTGCGGGCTAGCGGATATCGGGGCAACATTCAGTACTTC.

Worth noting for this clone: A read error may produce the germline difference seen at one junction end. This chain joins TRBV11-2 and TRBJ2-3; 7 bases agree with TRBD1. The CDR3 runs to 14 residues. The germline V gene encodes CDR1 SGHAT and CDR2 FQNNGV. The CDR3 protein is CASCFLGGPDTQYF. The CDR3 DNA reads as TGTGCCAGCTGCTTCTTAGGGGGCCCAGATACGCAGTATTTT. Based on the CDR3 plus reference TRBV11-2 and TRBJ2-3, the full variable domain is EAGVAQSPRYKIIEKRQSVAFWCNPISGHATLYWYQQILGQGPKLLIQFQNNGVVDDSQLPKDRFSAERLKGVDSTLKIQPAKLEDSAVYLCASCFLGGPDTQYFGPGTRLTVL.

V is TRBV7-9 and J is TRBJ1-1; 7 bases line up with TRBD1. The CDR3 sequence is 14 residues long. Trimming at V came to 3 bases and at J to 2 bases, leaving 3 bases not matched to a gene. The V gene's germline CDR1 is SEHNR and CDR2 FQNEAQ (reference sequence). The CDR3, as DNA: TGTGCCAGCAGCTTCGGGACAGACAACACTGAAGCTTTCTTT. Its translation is CASSFGTDNTEAFF.

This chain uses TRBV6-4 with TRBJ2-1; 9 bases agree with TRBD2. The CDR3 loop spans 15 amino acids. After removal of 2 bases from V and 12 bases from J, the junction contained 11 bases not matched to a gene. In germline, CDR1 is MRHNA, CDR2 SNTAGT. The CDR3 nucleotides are TGTGCCAGCAGTGACGGCGTCAGCGGGGGGCAGGGGCAGTTCTTC. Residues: CASSDGVSGGQGQFF.

CDR3 in amino acids: CAISATGRPYEQYF. CDR3 in DNA: TGTGCCATCAGTGCGACAGGGCGTCCCTACGAGCAGTACTTC. The chain carries TRBV10-3 and TRBJ2-7; 7 bases are a match to TRBD1. CDR1 and CDR2 (germline): ENHRY, SYGVKD. The CDR3 runs 14 residues. J was trimmed by 2 bases and V by 4 bases; bases with no gene match: 5.

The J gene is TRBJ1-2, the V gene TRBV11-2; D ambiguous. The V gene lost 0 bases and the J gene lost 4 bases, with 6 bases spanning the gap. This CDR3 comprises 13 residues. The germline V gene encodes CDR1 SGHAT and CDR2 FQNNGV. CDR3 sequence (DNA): TGTGCCAGCAGCTTAGATCTTAGCTATGGCTACACCTTC. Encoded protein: CASSLDLSYGYTF.

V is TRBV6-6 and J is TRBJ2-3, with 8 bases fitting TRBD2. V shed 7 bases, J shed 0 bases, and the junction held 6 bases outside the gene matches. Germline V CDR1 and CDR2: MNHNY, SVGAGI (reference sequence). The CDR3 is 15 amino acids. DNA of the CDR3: TGTGCCAGCACTCCACTAGCGGTCAGCACAGATACGCAGTATTTT. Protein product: CASTPLAVSTDTQYF.